The source of this T cell receptor (beta chain) is a study of blood T cell repertoires in COVID-19. Looking at the study overall: Sites across the United States, Italy and Spain contributed samples from acute and convalescent COVID-19. Sample material is recorded as cDNA or gDNA derived from T cells, B-cell-depleted T cells, or PBMCs.

Per the original data handling: Reference gene primers were amplified, and this amplification served to estimate nucleated cell counts. TCRdb's copy holds only in-frame clones and misses some; the assay was immunoSEQ multiplex PCR. D and trimming were read from the DNA, whereas the V and J calls and clone size are those reported in that table. The sample records 110,000 to 150,000 clones, 80% being singletons. Trimming stripped 3 bases from V and 1 base from J, with 11 bases between. The CDR3 sequence is 14 residues long. Germline assignment: CDR1 SGDLS and CDR2 YYNGEE. V is TRBV9 and J is TRBJ2-7; D is ambiguous. Sequenced input: peripheral blood. The origin of this receptor is a man between 65 and 85 years old who had recovered from COVID-19. The CDR3 is CASSGSAISYEQYF. CDR3 DNA: TGTGCCAGCAGCGGAAGTGCGATATCCTACGAGCAGTACTTC. The full variable domain, rest sourced from reference TRBV9 and TRBJ2-7, is DSGVTQTPKHLITATGQRVTLRCSPRSGDLSVYWYQQSLDQGLQFLIQYYNGEERAKGNILERFSAQQFPDLHSELNLSSLELGDSALYFCASSGSAISYEQYFGPGTRLTVT.